These 14 T cell receptor beta chains share one sample of origin, sequenced in a study of T cell responses to AZD1222 COVID-19 vaccine. Data came from immunoSEQ multiplex PCR; TCRdb stores just in-frame clones and leaves some out. The data show approximately 180,000 clones, approximately 86% seen once. The sample consisted of peripheral blood, taken on day 0 of AZD1222 vaccination. The receptors shown here come from an adult in good health.

This rearrangement joins TRBV21-1 to TRBJ1-4. TRBV21-1 is given as a pseudogene. The CDR3 length is 15 residues. As DNA, the CDR3 is TGTGCCACCAGATCAAAGCCACCTCGGAATGAAAAACTGTTTTTT. Its protein product is CATRSKPPRNEKLFF.

The V and J genes are TRBV6-1 and TRBJ1-5; 9 positions match TRBD1. V lost 4 bases, J lost 2 bases, and 6 bases stayed unmatched. Germline CDR1 MNHNS, CDR2 SASEGT. The CDR3 spans 16 residues. The DNA for the CDR3 is TGTGCCAGCAGTGCCAACAGGGGGCCGGGCAATCAGCCCCAGCATTTT. Protein sequence: CASSANRGPGNQPQHF.

The gene calls are TRBV12-3 or TRBV12-4 and TRBJ1-1; D ambiguous. The V gene lost 6 bases and the J gene lost 4 bases, with 3 bases spanning the gap. The CDR3 has 10 amino acids. DNA for the CDR3: TGTGCCAGCAGGGCCACTGAAGCTTTCTTT. Amino acids: CASRATEAFF.

CDR3 in amino acids: CASPNGNYEQYF. The CDR3 DNA reads TGTGCCAGTCCCAACGGCAACTACGAGCAGTACTTC. The chain links TRBV19 to TRBJ2-7; D not resolved. The length of the CDR3 is 12 residues. Trimming took 8 bases from V and 3 from J, leaving 11 bases between them. Germline-derived CDR1 and CDR2 are LNHDA and SQIVND (reference sequence).

The rearrangement links TRBV28 to TRBJ1-4, with 7 bases lining up with TRBD1. This CDR3 is built from 17 residues. V trimming: 10 bases; J trimming: 4 bases; junction bases outside the gene matches: 18. The germline CDR1 and CDR2 sequences are MDHEN and SYDVKM. The CDR3 sequence is CATAVGLRDSYNEKLFF. The CDR3, as DNA: TGTGCCACAGCAGTGGGACTAAGGGACAGCTATAATGAAAAACTGTTTTTT. The full variable domain, rest sourced from reference TRBV28 and TRBJ1-4, is DVKVTQSSRYLVKRTGEKVFLECVQDMDHENMFWYRQDPGLGLRLIYFSYDVKMKEKGDIPEGYSVSREKKERFSLILESASTNQTSMYLCATAVGLRDSYNEKLFFGSGTQLSVL.

This chain uses TRBV7-3 with TRBJ2-2; the D is unclear. Trimming cost V 1 base and J 6 bases, with 9 bases left between them. Germline V gene lookup returns CDR1 SGHTA and CDR2 FQGTGA. The CDR3 covers 14 residues. CDR3 sequence: CASSLSWIAGELFF. CDR3 in DNA: TGTGCCAGCAGCTTAAGTTGGATCGCCGGGGAGCTGTTTTTT.

This chain joins TRBV4-2 and TRBJ2-7; TRBD1 might be the D (5 bases). CDR1 LGHNA and CDR2 YNFKEQ come from the germline V gene. The V end lost 0 bases, the J end lost 5 bases, and 8 bases lay between the germline ends. The CDR3 has 13 amino acids. DNA for the CDR3: TGTGCCAGCAGCCAAGATACAGGAGACGAGCAGTACTTC. It codes for CASSQDTGDEQYF.

This clone was seen a handful of times. This sequence joins TRBV7-9 and TRBJ2-2, with D maybe TRBD1 (6 bases). Germline V gene sequence: CDR1 SEHNR, CDR2 FQNEAQ (reference sequence). There are 16 residues in the CDR3. The V and J ends lost 5 bases and 0 bases respectively, with 13 bases between them. The DNA for the CDR3 is TGTGCCAGCAGCCGGGGACACCCTGCGAACACCGGGGAGCTGTTTTTT. Amino acid sequence: CASSRGHPANTGELFF.

This clone has only a few counts. The CDR3 DNA reads TGTGCCAGCAGCCCCCTAGACTATAATTCACCCCTCCACTTT. Translating gives CASSPLDYNSPLHF. This chain uses TRBV3-1 (or the pseudogene TRBV3-2) with TRBJ1-6; D is undetermined. Trimming shortened V by 4 bases and J by 3 bases, and 7 bases separated the two germline ends. From germline, CDR1 is LGHDT and CDR2 YNNKEL (reference sequence). This CDR3 contains 14 residues.

The V call is TRBV6-2 or TRBV6-3, the J call TRBJ2-5; TRBD2 matches at 13 bases. Germline V lookup: CDR1 MNHEY, CDR2 SVGEGT. The V and J ends lost 6 bases and 5 bases, in that order; junction bases with no gene match: 9. There are 16 residues in the CDR3. The CDR3 sequence: CASSERLAGGVETQYF. The CDR3 DNA reads as TGTGCCAGCAGCGAGAGACTAGCGGGGGGTGTGGAGACCCAGTACTTC.

This clone was found a few times. The CDR3 loop reads CASSHPGVYEQYF. The CDR3, as DNA: TGTGCCAGCAGCCACCCTGGGGTCTACGAGCAGTACTTC. The gene calls are TRBV7-9 and TRBJ2-7; D remains unclear. The germline V gene encodes CDR1 SEHNR and CDR2 FQNEAQ (reference sequence). CDR3 length equals 13 residues. The V gene lost 5 bases and the J gene lost 3 bases, with 11 bases spanning the gap.

This clone was seen a single time. This rearrangement joins TRBV6-5 to TRBJ1-6; 7 bases are a match to TRBD1. The CDR3 covers 15 residues. With V trimmed by 0 bases and J by 7 bases, 3 bases remained unmatched. Germline V gene sequence: CDR1 MNHEY, CDR2 SVGAGI. CDR3 sequence reads: CASSYSGGWNSPLHF. CDR3 nucleotide sequence: TGTGCCAGCAGTTACTCAGGGGGCTGGAATTCACCCCTCCACTTT.

The chain recombines TRBV27 with TRBJ2-1; 12 bases align to TRBD2. Germline-derived CDR1 and CDR2 are MNHEY and SMNVEV (reference sequence). There are 16 residues in the CDR3. After removal of 8 bases from V and 5 bases from J, the junction contained 10 bases not matched to a gene. CDR3 residues: CASGQPGLAGNNEQFF. Written as DNA, the CDR3 is TGTGCCAGCGGCCAACCCGGACTAGCGGGGAACAATGAGCAGTTCTTC.

The V call is TRBV28, the J call TRBJ1-1, with D possibly matching TRBD1 (5 bases). The CDR3 runs 14 residues. Trimming left V 6 bases short and J 11 bases short, with 22 bases between. In germline, CDR1 is MDHEN, CDR2 SYDVKM. The DNA for the CDR3 is TGTGCCAGCAGGGGGCGGCGGGCAGCCCGAAGGGCTTTCTTT. Protein product: CASRGRRAARRAFF.